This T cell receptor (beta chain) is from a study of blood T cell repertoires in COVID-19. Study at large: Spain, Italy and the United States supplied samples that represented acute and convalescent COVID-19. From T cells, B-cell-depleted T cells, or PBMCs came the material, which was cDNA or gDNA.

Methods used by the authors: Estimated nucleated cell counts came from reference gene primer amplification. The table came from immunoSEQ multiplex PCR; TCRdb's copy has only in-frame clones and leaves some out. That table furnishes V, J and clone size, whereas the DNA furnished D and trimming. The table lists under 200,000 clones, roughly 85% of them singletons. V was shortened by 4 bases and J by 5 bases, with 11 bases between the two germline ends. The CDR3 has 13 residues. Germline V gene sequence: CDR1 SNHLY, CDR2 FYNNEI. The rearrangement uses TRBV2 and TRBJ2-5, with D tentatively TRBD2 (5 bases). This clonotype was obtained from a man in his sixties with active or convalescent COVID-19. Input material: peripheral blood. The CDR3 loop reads CASSGRGAETQYF. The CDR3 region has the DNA TGTGCCAGCAGTGGACGGGGTGCGGAGACCCAGTACTTC.